What follows are 18 T cell receptor beta chains derived from one specimen sequenced in a study of a mutant IDH1 vaccine in newly diagnosed glioma. The assay was immunoSEQ multiplex PCR, and TCRdb's table has in-frame clones only and misses some. The top ten hold roughly 5.5% of the sample, which has some 42,000 clones, 83% seen once. Their antigens are not known. The time point denotes: week 35, safety follow-up. Every vaccination contained 300 ug of the mutant IDH1 20-mer peptide and was paired with topical imiquimod. Source: PBMCs, taken from a glioma patient whose treatment included an IDH1 peptide vaccine. Receptors were obtained from a woman aged 50 to 60 with glioma.

V is TRBV19 and J is TRBJ1-4; D may be TRBD1 (5 bases). The length of the CDR3 is 16 residues. Trimming pared 3 bases from V and 6 bases from J, leaving 17 bases between. CDR1 and CDR2 from the germline V gene are LNHDA and SQIVND (reference sequence). The CDR3 DNA reads TGTGCCAGTAGTATCGGACAAGTGGGAGTCCATGAAAAACTGTTTTTT. This translates into CASSIGQVGVHEKLFF.

The chain uses TRBV5-4 and TRBJ2-1, with no clear D. From germline, CDR1 is SGHNT and CDR2 YYREEE (reference sequence). V was shortened by 4 bases and J by 8 bases, with 13 bases between the two germline ends. The CDR3 spans 13 residues. The CDR3 DNA sequence: TGTGCCAGCAGCGCTTCTGTCGCCGATGAGCAGTTCTTC. Encoded protein: CASSASVADEQFF.

V and J are TRBV6-5 and TRBJ1-1; 9 bases agree with TRBD1. The length of the CDR3 is 13 residues. V lost 5 bases, J lost 4 bases, and 2 bases stayed unmatched. The germline V gene encodes CDR1 MNHEY and CDR2 SVGAGI. The CDR3 loop is CASSGGQGTEAFF. The CDR3, as DNA: TGTGCCAGCAGTGGGGGACAGGGCACTGAAGCTTTCTTT.

The chain links TRBV19 to TRBJ2-3, with D perhaps matching TRBD1 (7 bases). This CDR3 comprises 20 residues. Trimming stripped 4 bases from V and 0 bases from J, with 26 bases between. Germline lookup yields CDR1 LNHDA and CDR2 SQIVND (reference sequence). The CDR3 DNA sequence: TGTGCCAGTAGTAGTCGAGGAGGGGGCCGTGGAGGTCTGAGCACAGATACGCAGTATTTT. Amino acids: CASSSRGGGRGGLSTDTQYF.

The J gene is TRBJ2-4, the V gene TRBV11-3; TRBD1 matches 10 bases. V lost 1 base and J lost 6; bases outside the gene matches: 0. The germline CDR1 and CDR2 sequences are SGHNT and YENEEA. The length of the CDR3 is 14 residues. This CDR3 reads CASSLGDRGNIQYF. Here the CDR3 DNA reads TGTGCCAGCAGCTTAGGGGACAGGGGAAACATTCAGTACTTC.

The CDR3 coding sequence is TGTGCCAGCAGTTATCGACAGGGACCCTACGAGCAGTACTTC. Translation: CASSYRQGPYEQYF. The J gene is TRBJ2-7, the V gene TRBV6-6, with TRBD1 identical over 7 bases. The CDR3 has 14 residues. CDR1 MNHNY and CDR2 SVGAGI come from the germline V gene (reference sequence). The J segment lost 2 bases and the V segment lost 3 bases, leaving 4 bases of the junction unmatched.

V gene TRBV6-1 combines with J gene TRBJ1-2, with D unclear. The CDR3 is made up of 14 amino acids. The V gene lost 7 bases and the J gene lost 6 bases, with 18 bases spanning the gap. Germline CDR1 reads MNHNS; CDR2 reads SASEGT. CDR3 in amino acids: CASTQLFGMNGYTF. In nucleotides, the CDR3 is TGTGCCAGCACCCAGCTCTTCGGGATGAATGGCTACACCTTC.

The J gene is TRBJ2-6, the V gene TRBV9, with 7 bases fitting TRBD2. V shed 0 bases, J shed 4 bases, and the junction held 10 bases outside the gene matches. The CDR3 runs to 18 residues. Germline CDR1 SGDLS, CDR2 YYNGEE. The CDR3 is CASSVEVWGGDGANVLTF. The CDR3 nucleotides are TGTGCCAGCAGCGTAGAGGTATGGGGAGGGGACGGGGCCAACGTCCTGACTTTC.

This chain connects TRBV7-2 to TRBJ1-2; 10 positions match TRBD1. The CDR3 runs to 15 residues. V dropped 5 bases and J dropped 5; count of bases not matched to a gene: 8. Per the germline V gene, CDR1 is SGHTA and CDR2 is FQGNSA. The chain's CDR3 is CASSQTGGQGYGYTF. CDR3 DNA: TGTGCCAGCAGCCAAACCGGGGGACAGGGGTATGGCTACACCTTC.

V usage is TRBV27 and J usage is TRBJ1-6, with D hard to call. The CDR3 has 14 residues. Trimming took off 0 bases at V and 9 bases at J, with 9 bases between the two ends. Germline CDR1 MNHEY, CDR2 SMNVEV (reference sequence). In DNA form, the CDR3 reads TGTGCCAGCAGTTTATCGCGGGTTCGTTCACCCCTCCACTTT. Protein: CASSLSRVRSPLHF.

This sequence joins TRBV5-6 and TRBJ1-1, with 9 bases matching TRBD1. The CDR3 contains 13 residues. V lost 4 bases and J lost 5; bases outside the gene matches: 3. Germline V lookup: CDR1 SGHDT, CDR2 YYEEEE. This chain's CDR3 is CASSRTGVTEAFF. CDR3 DNA sequence: TGTGCCAGCAGCCGGACAGGGGTGACTGAAGCTTTCTTT.

J is TRBJ1-1 and V is TRBV10-3, with D possibly TRBD1 on 6 matching bases. This CDR3 has 14 residues. Germline CDR1 ENHRY, CDR2 SYGVKD. V was cut by 5 bases and J by 0 bases, with 10 bases left in between. The CDR3: CAISNREMNTEAFF. The CDR3 nucleotides are TGTGCCATCAGTAACAGGGAGATGAACACTGAAGCTTTCTTT.

This clone appeared once. The V call is TRBV4-2, the J call TRBJ1-1; a possible D gene is TRBD1 (6 bases). The CDR3 has 16 amino acids. V was trimmed by 0 bases and J by 1 base, leaving 12 bases between them. CDR1 is LGHNA and CDR2 is YNFKEQ in the germline V gene. The CDR3 DNA follows: TGTGCCAGCAGCCAAGATGGGGGGGCTCGGAACACTGAAGCTTTCTTT. It codes for CASSQDGGARNTEAFF.

The gene calls are TRBV27 and TRBJ1-6; the D is unclear. The V and J ends lost 6 bases and 4 bases respectively, with 10 bases between them. Germline V CDR1 and CDR2: MNHEY, SMNVEV (reference sequence). This CDR3 region has 14 residues. CDR3 in amino acids: CASSRTGYNSPLHF. In nucleotides, the CDR3 is TGTGCCAGCAGCCGAACGGGGTATAATTCACCCCTCCACTTT.

The chain joins TRBV6-6 to TRBJ1-6; D unresolved. Germline V gives CDR1 MNHNY, CDR2 SVGAGI (reference sequence). The CDR3 loop spans 14 amino acids. The V and J ends lost 2 bases and 5 bases respectively, with 7 bases between them. CDR3 residues: CASSYGEHNSPLHF. The CDR3 coding sequence is TGTGCCAGCAGTTACGGGGAACATAATTCACCCCTCCACTTT.

J is TRBJ2-7 and V is TRBV7-9, with unresolved D. From germline, CDR1 is SEHNR and CDR2 FQNEAQ (reference sequence). CDR3 length: 19 amino acids. Trimming removed 5 bases from V and 0 bases from J, with 26 bases in between. The CDR3 sequence is CASSPELAVDPSHSYEQYF. The CDR3 DNA reads as TGTGCCAGCAGCCCAGAGCTGGCAGTGGACCCCTCCCACTCCTACGAGCAGTACTTC.

This CDR3 is CASSIALAGGRNEQFF. The CDR3 nucleotides read TGTGCCAGTAGTATAGCCCTAGCGGGGGGGAGAAATGAGCAGTTCTTC. This chain uses TRBV19 with TRBJ2-1, with 12 bases lining up with TRBD2. CDR1 is LNHDA, CDR2 SQIVND, per germline (reference sequence). V lost 1 base to trimming and J lost 7 bases; unmatched junction nucleotides: 5. This CDR3 has 16 amino acids. The whole variable domain, filled in from reference TRBV19 and TRBJ2-1, reads DGGITQSPKYLFRKEGQNVTLSCEQNLNHDAMYWYRQDPGQGLRLIYYSQIVNDFQKGDIAEGYSVSREKKESFPLTVTSAQKNPTAFYLCASSIALAGGRNEQFFGPGTRLTVL.

V and J are TRBV1 and TRBJ2-1; the listed D gene, TRBD2, was not tested against the DNA. TRBV1 is an annotated pseudogene. The CDR3 runs 12 residues. The CDR3 is CTSSQRGDEQFF. The CDR3 DNA follows: TGCACCAGCAGCCAGCGGGGGGATGAGCAGTTCTTC.